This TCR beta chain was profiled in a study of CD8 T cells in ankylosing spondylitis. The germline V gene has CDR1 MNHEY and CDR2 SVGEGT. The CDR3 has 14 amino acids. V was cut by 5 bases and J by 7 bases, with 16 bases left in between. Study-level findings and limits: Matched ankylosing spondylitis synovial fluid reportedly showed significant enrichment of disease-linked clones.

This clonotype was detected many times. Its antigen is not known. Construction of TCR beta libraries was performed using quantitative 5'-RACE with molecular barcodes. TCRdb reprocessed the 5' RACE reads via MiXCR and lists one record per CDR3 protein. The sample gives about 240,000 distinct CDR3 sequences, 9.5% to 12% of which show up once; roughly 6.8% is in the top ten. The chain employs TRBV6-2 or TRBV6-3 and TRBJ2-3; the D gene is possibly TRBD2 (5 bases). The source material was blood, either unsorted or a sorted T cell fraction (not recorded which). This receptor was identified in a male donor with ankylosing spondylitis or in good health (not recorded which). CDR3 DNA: TGTGCCAGCAGTATTCCCTTCAGACTAAATACGCAGTATTTT. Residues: CASSIPFRLNTQYF.